This TCR beta chain came from a study of post-analysis software for immune sequencing data. Study conclusions and caveats: Samples from one preparation batch, clustered by F measure, grouped strongly together. With TRBV5-6, TRBV5-1 and TRBV20-1 included, about five TRBV segments were more frequent in patients than in controls.

With regard to this clonotype: Its specificity is not known.

V was cut by 0 bases and J by 5 bases, with 14 bases left in between. The germline V gene has CDR1 LNHNV and CDR2 YYDKDF (reference sequence). The CDR3 spans 15 residues. cDNA libraries for TCR beta contained unique molecular identifiers. TCRdb re-called the PCR reads through MiXCR, storing one row per CDR3 protein. Seen here are about half a million distinct CDR3 sequences, roughly 45% observed once, and the top ten hold 9.5% to 13%. Material: blood. The receptor was isolated from a girl aged 5 to 17 with multiple sclerosis. The chain joins TRBV15 to TRBJ2-7; D is uncertain. CDR3 protein: CATSRDRLATHEQYF. CDR3 nucleotide sequence: TGTGCCACCAGCAGAGACCGCCTGGCGACCCACGAGCAGTACTTC.